This T cell receptor (beta chain) was sequenced for a study of Graves' ophthalmopathy and Graves' hyperthyroidism. V lost 2 bases and J 3 bases, leaving 8 bases between the germline ends. CDR3 length: 13 residues. Germline CDR1 reads SGHTA; CDR2 reads FQGNSA. Amplification targeted the TCR beta CDR3 regions, with RNA transcripts as the source material. Second-round multiplex PCR followed a first-round RT-PCR using HTBI primers. TCRdb ran MiXCR on the multiplex PCR reads and lists one entry per CDR3 protein. The sample carries 400,000 to 450,000 distinct CDR3 sequences, roughly 20% recorded once. Specimen: peripheral blood. This chain joins TRBV7-2 and TRBJ2-7; D unclear. This TCR was sampled from a woman aged 18-29 years with stable Graves' hyperthyroidism. The DNA for the CDR3 is TGTGCCAGCAGCTTACGGCAGTTCTACGAGCAGTACTTC. Translating gives CASSLRQFYEQYF.